The T cell receptor beta chain under discussion was sequenced for a study of blood T cell repertoires in COVID-19. For the study at large: Donors in the United States, Italy and Spain gave samples during acute or convalescent COVID-19. PBMCs, B-cell-depleted T cells, or T cells were the source of the cDNA or gDNA that made up the material.

The CDR3 has 14 amino acids. Between the trimmed V and J ends, which lost 1 base and 5 bases, there was a span of 9 bases. Germline-derived CDR1 and CDR2 are SGHVS and FQNEAQ. This clone appeared once. As originally analysed: Nucleated cell number was recorded as an estimate derived from reference gene primer amplification. The repertoire was sequenced with immunoSEQ multiplex PCR; TCRdb's copy has only in-frame clones and lacks some. V and J calls and clone size are given by that table; D and trimming were obtained from the DNA. The sample lists about 200,000 clones, approximately 91% seen once, with around 1.5% in the top ten.

The sequence came from a man younger than 35 with active or convalescent COVID-19. This chain joins TRBV7-8 and TRBJ2-1, with D maybe TRBD2 (6 bases). The sequenced sample was peripheral blood. CDR3 sequence: CASSLVWGDNEQFF. CDR3 nucleotides: TGTGCCAGCAGCTTAGTATGGGGGGACAATGAGCAGTTCTTC.